The text below deals with one T cell receptor (beta chain). Its antigen has not been determined. It has no much larger one-base neighbor in the sample; base qualities were not kept. The sample's time point label, decoded: baseline before first vaccination. Samples from vaccinated people were obtained from the UK trials COV001 and COV002, which included a single-blind randomized controlled phase 2/3 trial of AZD1222 (ChAdOx1 nCoV-19) in healthy adults. Trial participant PBMC samples were collected at day 0 and day 28 after the second dose for TCRbeta chain sequencing. Including cysteine and phenylalanine, the CDR3 has 16 amino acids. The entry retains the CDR3 DNA only, 48 bases that are in frame from base 1. Via the germline V gene (reference sequence), CDR1 is LNHDA and CDR2 SQIVND. V and J are trimmed by 1 base and 5 bases, and the gene matches miss 10 bases of the junction. The CDR3 regions of human TCRbeta chains were analyzed by immunosequencing. As for the original processing: TCRs in the repertoires were matched against a reference library of SARS-CoV-2-specific TCRs that had been generated with the MIRA antigen-specificity platform. Breadth meant the fraction of unique TCRs that were SARS-CoV-2-associated, whereas depth meant the fraction of total T cells that were SARS-CoV-2-associated. Using the MIRA data, each spike-specific TCR was assigned both to the spike region to which the TCR was reactive and to a CD4 or CD8 class. Log10-transformed breadth and depth values were compared by one-way ANOVA with Sidak's multiple comparisons tests. Held by TCRdb, this immuneACCESS table contains in-frame sequences only and omits some clones. Under half of the omission traces to an unresolved V gene where checked; the cause of the rest is unknown. D and trimming come from the DNA, and the V and J calls and clone size come from that table. Within this sample are about 180,000 clones, with approximately 86% of them counted one time only. The ten largest clones capture roughly 7.7% of the sample.

This record belongs to a study of T cell responses to AZD1222 COVID-19 vaccine (dated by TCRdb to the early 2020s). About the study as a whole: AZD1222 recipients given second doses at about 4 weeks or at about 12 weeks were pooled, since spike-specific TCR depth and breadth were not found to differ between the two schedules. TCR sequencing covered more than 230 trial participants: 207 given two doses of AZD1222 and 26 given two doses of MenACWY control vaccine. Trial participants were enrolled into age subgroups of 18-55, 56-69 and 70-plus years, which contained around 140, 26 and 57 TCR-sequenced participants, respectively. The study at large found these results: In the small 56-69-year group, the increase in depth fell short of significance, most likely because of low power. Nearly half of unique spike-specific TCRs reportedly recognized epitopes outside regions mutated in the B.1.351 and B.1.1.7 variants. After two AZD1222 doses, both the breadth and the depth of spike-specific TCRs were significantly higher than at day 0 and than in MenACWY recipients. Only five to seven AZD1222 recipients were SARS-CoV-2 seropositive at baseline, limiting conclusions about previously exposed vaccinees. Participants were mostly white British and included more females than males, and it was suggested by the authors that clonal diversity may have been underestimated. The vaccine-associated CD4 TCRs covered the entire spike protein, and the dominant responses fell in regions 160-218 and 743-854. Because no samples from the day 14 peak response were available, repertoires could be characterized only after the peak T cell response.

This clonotype was obtained from an adult in good health. This material consisted of peripheral blood, taken on day 0 of AZD1222 vaccination. This sequence uses TRBV19 and TRBJ1-1, with 7 bases in between that match TRBD1. The nucleotide sequence is given as TGTGCCAGTAGTATAGGTCGTGGCAGGGGGAGTACTGAAGCTTTCTTT. Its protein reads: CASSIGRGRGSTEAFF.